Listed below are T cell receptor beta chains from one sample, sequenced in a study of T cells in Graves' hyperthyroidism and ophthalmopathy. TCRdb ran MiXCR on the multiplex PCR reads and lists one entry per CDR3 protein. This table holds 240,000 or so distinct CDR3 sequences, less than 20% found once. The material sequenced was blood. The receptors were gathered from a woman aged 18-29 years with Graves' ophthalmopathy. Each CDR3 is given with its conserved first and last residue. The D gene is left open where the match is weak. Not every row has a clone size; where given, it reads once, few, many or a size class.

J gene,clone size,D gene,V gene,CDR3 DNA,CDR3 protein
TRBJ2-5,many,TRBD2,TRBV7-9,TGTGCCAGCAGCTTTTTCAGCGGGGGAGCCCAAGAGACCCAGTACTTC,CASSFFSGGAQETQYF
TRBJ2-5,many,-,TRBV7-9,TGTGCCAGCAGCTTATCCCCGTTTCAAGAGACCCAGTACTTC,CASSLSPFQETQYF
TRBJ1-1,many,-,TRBV20-1,TGCAGTGCCGTGGGACACATGAACACTGAAGCTTTCTTT,CSAVGHMNTEAFF
TRBJ2-1,-,TRBD1,TRBV28,TGTGCCAGCAGTTCTCTCGGGACAGGGCAGTATGAGCAGTTCTTC,CASSSLGTGQYEQFF
TRBJ2-3,many,-,TRBV30,TGTGCCTGGAGTAGGGGACTGAGCACAGATACGCAGTATTTT,CAWSRGLSTDTQYF
TRBJ2-7,many,TRBD2,TRBV10-3,TGTGCCATCAGCCCTAGCGGGGGGGGCCTGGAGCAGTACTTC,CAISPSGGGLEQYF
TRBJ2-5,many,-,TRBV9,TGTGCCAGCAGCGTGGCCGGTCAAGAGACCCAGTACTTC,CASSVAGQETQYF
TRBJ2-7,-,TRBD2,TRBV28,TGTGCCAGCAACCCAACGGTGAGGACTAGCGGGGACCACTACGAGCAGTACTTC,CASNPTVRTSGDHYEQYF
TRBJ2-1,once,TRBD2,TRBV29-1,TGCAGCGTCTCCTACCCCGGGACTAGCGGGGGGTTTAGGGATGAGCAGTTCTTC,CSVSYPGTSGGFRDEQFF
TRBJ2-1,-,TRBD1,TRBV14,TGTGCCAGCAGCCAGGCGGTATGGACAGGCTACAATGAGCAGTTCTTC,CASSQAVWTGYNEQFF
TRBJ2-1,-,TRBD1,TRBV19,TGTGCCAGTAGTCCAGGGACAGGGGGCGTTTTTGAGTTCTTC,CASSPGTGGVFEFF
TRBJ1-1,few,TRBD1,TRBV20-1,TGCAGTGCTAGAGGCGGGCAGGGGGGGTGGGACACTGAAGCTTTCTTT,CSARGGQGGWDTEAFF
TRBJ2-7,many,TRBD1,TRBV4-1,TGCGCCAGCAGCCAATACAGGGGGCTGGAGCAGTACTTC,CASSQYRGLEQYF
TRBJ2-1,many,-,TRBV30,TGTGCCTGGAGTGGCTTCCTTCAGGGTGAGCAGTTCTTC,CAWSGFLQGEQFF
TRBJ2-3,many,-,TRBV6-1,TGTGCCAGCAGTGAAACTGGAGATACGCAGTATTTT,CASSETGDTQYF
TRBJ2-7,once,TRBD1,TRBV7-2,TGTGCCAGCAGCTTAGAGACAGGGGGATTCGGCGAGCAGTACTTC,CASSLETGGFGEQYF
TRBJ2-1,many,-,TRBV15,TGTGCCACCAGCACATCGCACAATGAGCAGTTCTTC,CATSTSHNEQFF
TRBJ2-7,many,-,TRBV3-1,TGTGCCAGCAGCCCCGGGACAAGCGAATACGAGCAGTACTTC,CASSPGTSEYEQYF
TRBJ1-5,few,-,TRBV3-1,TGTGCCAGCAGCCCCTCGGCCCCGGTAAGATGGCCCCAGCATTTT,CASSPSAPVRWPQHF
TRBJ2-2,few,-,TRBV9,TGTGCCAGCAGCGTTACCTTCGTTCCGGGACAGAACACCGGGGAGCTGTTTTTT,CASSVTFVPGQNTGELFF
TRBJ2-5,-,TRBD2,TRBV2,TGTGCCAGCAGTGAAGCGGGAGGGCCGACAGAGGCCCAGTACTTC,CASSEAGGPTEAQYF
TRBJ2-3,many,TRBD2,TRBV13,TGTGCCAGCAGCTTAGGTTTGTCTAGCGGACCGAAGGGTACGCAGTATTTT,CASSLGLSSGPKGTQYF
TRBJ2-7,many,TRBD2,TRBV5-1,TGCGCCAGCAGCTTGGATCTGCGGGAGAGCTCCTACGAGCAGTACTTC,CASSLDLRESSYEQYF